This TCR beta chain was profiled in a study of CD8 T cells in ankylosing spondylitis. This CDR3 is built from 12 residues. Trimming cost V 5 bases and J 2 bases, with 9 bases left between them. Germline V CDR1 and CDR2: SQVTM, ANQGSEA. Each CDR3 protein gets one entry after TCRdb re-called the 5' RACE reads with MiXCR. Of just under 350,000 distinct CDR3 sequences in the sample, about 15% were seen once. Sequenced input: blood, either unsorted or a sorted T cell fraction (not recorded which). The V call is TRBV29-1, the J call TRBJ2-5; no clear D gene. This receptor was identified in a male donor with ankylosing spondylitis or in good health (not recorded which). The CDR3 loop is CSVSATQETQYF. The DNA for the CDR3 is TGCAGCGTTTCAGCAACGCAAGAGACCCAGTACTTC.